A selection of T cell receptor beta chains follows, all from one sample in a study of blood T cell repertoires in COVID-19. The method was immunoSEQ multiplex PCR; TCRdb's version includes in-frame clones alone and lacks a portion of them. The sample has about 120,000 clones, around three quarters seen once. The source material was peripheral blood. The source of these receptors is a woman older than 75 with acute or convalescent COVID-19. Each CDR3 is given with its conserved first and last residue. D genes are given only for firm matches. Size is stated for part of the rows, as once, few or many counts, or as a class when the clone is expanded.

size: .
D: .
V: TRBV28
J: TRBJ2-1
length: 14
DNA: TGTGCCAGCAGCCTAACCAGACTAGACAATGAGCAGTTCTTC
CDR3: CASSLTRLDNEQFF

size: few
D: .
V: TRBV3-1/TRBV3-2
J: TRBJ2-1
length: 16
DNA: TGTGCCAGCAGCCAAGATGGGGGGAGCTCCTACAATGAGCAGTTCTTC
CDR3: CASSQDGGSSYNEQFF

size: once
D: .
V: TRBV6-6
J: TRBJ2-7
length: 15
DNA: TGTGCCAGCAGTTACGAAGGGCCAGGGTATGGGGAGCAGTACTTC
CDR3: CASSYEGPGYGEQYF

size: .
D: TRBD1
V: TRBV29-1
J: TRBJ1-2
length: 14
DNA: TGCAGCGTTGAACCCTCAGGGGGCGGGTATGGCTACACCTTC
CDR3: CSVEPSGGGYGYTF

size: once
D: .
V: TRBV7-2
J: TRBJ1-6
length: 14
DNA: TGTGCCAGCAGCTTAACGGAGAATAATTCACCCCTCCACTTT
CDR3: CASSLTENNSPLHF

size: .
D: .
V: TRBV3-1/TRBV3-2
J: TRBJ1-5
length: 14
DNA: TGTGCCAGCAGCCAAGGGAGGGTTAATCAGCCCCAGCATTTT
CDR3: CASSQGRVNQPQHF

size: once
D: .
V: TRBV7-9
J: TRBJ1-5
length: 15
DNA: TGTGCCAGCAGCTTAGACGGGAATAGCAATCAGCCCCAGCATTTT
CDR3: CASSLDGNSNQPQHF

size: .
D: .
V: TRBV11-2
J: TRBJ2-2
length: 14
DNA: TGTGCCAGCAGCCCGGGGGTAAACACCGGGGAGCTGTTTTTT
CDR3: CASSPGVNTGELFF

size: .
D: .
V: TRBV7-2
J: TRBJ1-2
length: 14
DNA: TGTGCCAGCAGCTTAGGGACAGCTAACTATGGCTACACCTTC
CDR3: CASSLGTANYGYTF

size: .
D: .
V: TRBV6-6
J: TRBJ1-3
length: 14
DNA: TGTGCCAGCAGACCGCAGGGATCTGGAAACACCATATATTTT
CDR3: CASRPQGSGNTIYF

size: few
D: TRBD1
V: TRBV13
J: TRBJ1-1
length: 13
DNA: TGTGCCAGCAGCTTACAGGGGGGCACTGAAGCTTTCTTT
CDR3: CASSLQGGTEAFF

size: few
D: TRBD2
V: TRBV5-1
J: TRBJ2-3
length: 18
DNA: TGCGCCAGCAGCTTGGGCCGAACTAGCGGGGGGCCCACAGATACGCAGTATTTT
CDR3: CASSLGRTSGGPTDTQYF

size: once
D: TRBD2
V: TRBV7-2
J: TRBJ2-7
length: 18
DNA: TGTGCCAGCAGCTGGGCGACCGGGACTAGCGGGGGGGTCTACGAGCAGTACTTC
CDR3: CASSWATGTSGGVYEQYF

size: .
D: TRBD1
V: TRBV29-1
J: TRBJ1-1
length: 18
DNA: TGCAGCGTTGAAGGGAGACAGGGCCCTTTTTTCTTTGCGGCTGAAGCTTTCTTT
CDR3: CSVEGRQGPFFFAAEAFF

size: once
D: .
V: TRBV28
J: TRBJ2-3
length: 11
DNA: TGTGCCAGCAGTGACAGGGATACGCAGTATTTT
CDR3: CASSDRDTQYF

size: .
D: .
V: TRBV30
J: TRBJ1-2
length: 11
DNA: TGTGCCTGGAGTGTGGGAGGGGGCTACACCTTC
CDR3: CAWSVGGGYTF

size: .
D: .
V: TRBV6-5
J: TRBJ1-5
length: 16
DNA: TGTGCCAGCAGTTCAGCGCTCTACGATAACAATCAGCCCCAGCATTTT
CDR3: CASSSALYDNNQPQHF

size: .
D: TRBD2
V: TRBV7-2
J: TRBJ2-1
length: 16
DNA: TGTGCCAGCAGCCCAAGGGGGACTAGCGGGAGGGGTGAGCAGTTCTTC
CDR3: CASSPRGTSGRGEQFF

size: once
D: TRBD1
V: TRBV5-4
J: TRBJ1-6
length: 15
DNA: TGTGCCAGCAGCTTGGGGACAGGGCAAAATTCACCCCTCCACTTT
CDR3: CASSLGTGQNSPLHF

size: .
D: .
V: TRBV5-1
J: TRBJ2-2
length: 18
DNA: TGCGCCAGCAGCTTGTTAGGCGGATCTCCCCCAAACACCGGGGAGCTGTTTTTT
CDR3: CASSLLGGSPPNTGELFF

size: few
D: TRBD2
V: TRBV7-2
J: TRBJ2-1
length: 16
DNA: TGTGCCAGCAGCTTCCCACTAGCGGGGGTGAACAATGAGCAGTTCTTC
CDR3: CASSFPLAGVNNEQFF

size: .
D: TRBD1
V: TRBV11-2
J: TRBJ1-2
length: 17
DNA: TGTGCCAGCAGCTATGGGACAGGGACGAGTGCTAACTATGGCTACACCTTC
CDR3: CASSYGTGTSANYGYTF

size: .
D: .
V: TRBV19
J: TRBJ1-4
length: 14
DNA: TGTGCCAGTAGTGTTGACAGGCTTAATGAAAAACTGTTTTTT
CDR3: CASSVDRLNEKLFF

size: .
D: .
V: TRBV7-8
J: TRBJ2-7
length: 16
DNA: TGTGCCAGCAGCTTACTCTCGGAGGGGCAGCTCTACGAGCAGTACTTC
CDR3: CASSLLSEGQLYEQYF

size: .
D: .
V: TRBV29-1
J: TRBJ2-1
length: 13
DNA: TGCAGCGGAGGACAGGCGGGGTACAATGAGCAGTTCTTC
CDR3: CSGGQAGYNEQFF

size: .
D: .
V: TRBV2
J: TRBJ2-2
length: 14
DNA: TGTGCCAGCAGTGATGGACTCCTCACCGGGGAGCTGTTTTTT
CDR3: CASSDGLLTGELFF

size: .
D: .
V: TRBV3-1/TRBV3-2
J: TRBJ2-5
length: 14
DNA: TGTGCCAGCAGCCAACGCAGGGACCAAGAGACCCAGTACTTC
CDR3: CASSQRRDQETQYF

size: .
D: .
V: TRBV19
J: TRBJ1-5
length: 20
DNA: TGTGCCAGTAGTATTACCCCGTGGGCCGGAACAGGTATTAGCAATCAGCCCCAGCATTTT
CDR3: CASSITPWAGTGISNQPQHF

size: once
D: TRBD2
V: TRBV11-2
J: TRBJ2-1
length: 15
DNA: TGTGCCAGCAGGGCTAGCGGGAGCGGTGACAATGAGCAGTTCTTC
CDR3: CASRASGSGDNEQFF

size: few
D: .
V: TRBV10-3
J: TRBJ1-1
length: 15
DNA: TGTGCCATCAGTGAGTTGGGGGGGGCGAACACTGAAGCTTTCTTT
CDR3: CAISELGGANTEAFF

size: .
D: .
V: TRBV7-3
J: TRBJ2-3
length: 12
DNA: TGTGCCAGCAGCCTCAGCACAGATACGCAGTATTTT
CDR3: CASSLSTDTQYF

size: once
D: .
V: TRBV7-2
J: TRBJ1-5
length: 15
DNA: TGTGCCAGCAGCTTTTCTTCGGGTGGCAATCAGCCCCAGCATTTT
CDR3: CASSFSSGGNQPQHF

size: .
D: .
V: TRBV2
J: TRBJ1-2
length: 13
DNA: TGTGCCAGCAGTGTCGGGGGGGACTATGGCTACACCTTC
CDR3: CASSVGGDYGYTF

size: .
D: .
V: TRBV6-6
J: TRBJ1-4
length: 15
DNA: TGTGCCAGCAGTTACGGGCTGGGGCCTAATGAAAAACTGTTTTTT
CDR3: CASSYGLGPNEKLFF

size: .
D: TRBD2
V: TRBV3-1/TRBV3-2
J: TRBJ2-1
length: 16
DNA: TGTGCCAGCAGCCGGTCCCCCACTAGCGGATCCGATGAGCAGTTCTTC
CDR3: CASSRSPTSGSDEQFF

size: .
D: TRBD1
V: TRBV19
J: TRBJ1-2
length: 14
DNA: TGCGACCGACTCGGGACAGGGAGGTTGTGGGGCTACACCTTC
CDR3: CDRLGTGRLWGYTF

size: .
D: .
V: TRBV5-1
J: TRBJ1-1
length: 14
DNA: TGCGCCAGCAGCTTGGCCCTAGGGGGCACTGAAGCTTTCTTT
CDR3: CASSLALGGTEAFF

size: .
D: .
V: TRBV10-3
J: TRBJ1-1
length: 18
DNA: TGTGCCATCAGTGGAAAGTCAGGGAAATGGTGGCCGGACACTGAAGCTTTCTTT
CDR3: CAISGKSGKWWPDTEAFF

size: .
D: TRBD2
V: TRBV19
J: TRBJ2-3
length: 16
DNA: TGTGCCAGTAGTAAGAGGACTAGCGGGATGGCAGATACGCAGTATTTT
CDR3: CASSKRTSGMADTQYF

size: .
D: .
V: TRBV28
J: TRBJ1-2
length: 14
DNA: TGTGCCAGCAGTTTGGGGGGTCCTAACTATGGCTACACCTTC
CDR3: CASSLGGPNYGYTF

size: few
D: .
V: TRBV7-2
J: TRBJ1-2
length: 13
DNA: TGTGCCAGCAGCTTAAGAGATGGTAATGGCTACACCTTC
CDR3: CASSLRDGNGYTF

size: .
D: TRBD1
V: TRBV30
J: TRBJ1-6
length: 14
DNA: TGTGCCTGGAGTGTAGGGACAGAAAATTCACCCCTCCACTTT
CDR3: CAWSVGTENSPLHF

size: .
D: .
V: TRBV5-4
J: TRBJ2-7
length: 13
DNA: TGTGCCAGCAGCTTGGCTGGCCACTACGAGCAGTACTTC
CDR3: CASSLAGHYEQYF

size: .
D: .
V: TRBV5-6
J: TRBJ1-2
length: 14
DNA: TGTGCCAGCAGCTCAAACGGGGGTGCCTATGGCTACACCTTC
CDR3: CASSSNGGAYGYTF

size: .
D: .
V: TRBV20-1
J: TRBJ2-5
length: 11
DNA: TGCAGTGGTGGCTTCGAAGAGACCCAGTACTTC
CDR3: CSGGFEETQYF

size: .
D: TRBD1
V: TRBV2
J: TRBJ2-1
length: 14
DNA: TGTGCCAGCAGCCTGGCCCAGGGGGCTACTGAGCAGTTCTTC
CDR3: CASSLAQGATEQFF

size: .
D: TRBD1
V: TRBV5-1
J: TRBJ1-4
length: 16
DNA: TGCGCCAGCTGCCGGGACAGGGGAGGCACTAATGAAAAACTGTTTTTT
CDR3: CASCRDRGGTNEKLFF

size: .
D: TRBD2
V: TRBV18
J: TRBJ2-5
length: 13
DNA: TGTGCCAGCTCACCACAGCGGGGGGAGACCCAGTACTTC
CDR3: CASSPQRGETQYF

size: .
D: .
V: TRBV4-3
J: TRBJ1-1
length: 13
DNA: TGCGCCAGCAGCCAAGACGTGAACACTGAAGCTTTCTTT
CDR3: CASSQDVNTEAFF

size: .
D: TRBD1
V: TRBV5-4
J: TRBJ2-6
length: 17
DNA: TGTGCCAGCAGCGGGGACAGGGGCGCGACCTGGGCCAACGTCCTGACTTTC
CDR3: CASSGDRGATWANVLTF

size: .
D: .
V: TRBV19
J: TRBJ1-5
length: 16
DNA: TGTGCCAGTAGTACGCAGATCCTAGATAGCAATCAGCCCCAGCATTTT
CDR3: CASSTQILDSNQPQHF